Listed here are 15 T cell receptor beta chains from one sample, sequenced in a study of CD8+CD57+ T cells in acquired aplastic anemia. CD8+CD57+ cell expansion, shown by flow cytometry, had occurred in the patients selected for sequencing. Genomic DNA was employed as the template in profiling TCR beta VDJ and CDR3. TCRdb ran MiXCR on the reads and lists one entry per CDR3 protein. The data show under 350,000 distinct CDR3 sequences, 56% seen once. Material for sequencing was sorted CD4+, CD8+, or CD8+CD57+ T cells (not recorded which) from PBMCs. These receptors were obtained from a human donor with aplastic anemia.

The chain recombines TRBV19 with TRBJ1-5; D may be TRBD1 (5 bases). V was shortened by 0 bases and J by 6 bases, with 6 bases between the two germline ends. CDR1 is LNHDA and CDR2 is SQIVND in the germline V gene (reference sequence). The CDR3 consists of 13 residues. The CDR3 DNA is TGTGCCAGTAGTATAGAAGGGGCTCAGCCCCAGCATTTT. The encoded protein is CASSIEGAQPQHF.

The chain couples TRBV6-5 to TRBJ1-1, with 10 bases matching TRBD1. The trim removed 2 bases at V and 1 base at J, leaving 1 base unmatched. Germline CDR1 is MNHEY and CDR2 is SVGAGI. This CDR3 region has 15 residues. The DNA for the CDR3 is TGTGCCAGCAGTTACGACAGGGGGCAGAACACTGAAGCTTTCTTT. Translated: CASSYDRGQNTEAFF.

The V call is TRBV7-9, the J call TRBJ2-5; 7 nucleotides align to TRBD2. V shed 1 base, J shed 3 bases, and the junction held 8 bases outside the gene matches. The germline gives CDR1 SEHNR, CDR2 FQNEAQ (reference sequence). The CDR3 has 16 residues. The CDR3 spells CASSLGSGGGKETQYF. The CDR3 coding sequence is TGTGCCAGCAGCTTAGGGAGTGGCGGGGGAAAAGAGACCCAGTACTTC. Full variable domain (outside the CDR3, taken from reference TRBV7-9 and TRBJ2-5): DTGVSQNPRHKITKRGQNVTFRCDPISEHNRLYWYRQTLGQGPEFLTYFQNEAQLEKSRLLSDRFSAERPKGSFSTLEIQRTEQGDSAMYLCASSLGSGGGKETQYFGPGTRLLVL.

This clonotype was counted at least ten times. The chain carries TRBV24-1 and TRBJ1-2, with 12 bases matching TRBD1. Unmatched junction bases numbered 4, after V lost 4 bases and J lost 5 bases. CDR1 is KGHDR, CDR2 SFDVKD, per germline. The CDR3 has 15 residues. DNA of the CDR3: TGTGCCACCAGTGACCCGGGACAGGGGGCTTATGGCTACACCTTC. This codes for CATSDPGQGAYGYTF.

In this sample, this clonotype turned up many times. The V gene is TRBV20-1, the J gene TRBJ2-5; 8 bases line up with TRBD1. Germline loops: CDR1 DFQATT, CDR2 SNEGSKA (reference sequence). The CDR3 contains 14 residues. Germline trimming cut 6 bases from V and 7 bases from J; bases unmatched to any gene: 13. Here the CDR3 reads CSARGQAGFGTQYF. For the CDR3, the DNA is TGCAGTGCCCGGGGACAGGCTGGATTCGGGACCCAGTACTTC.

This clonotype was found many times. V and J are TRBV12-3 or TRBV12-4 and TRBJ2-2, with D possibly being TRBD1 (5 bases). This CDR3 has 16 amino acids. V lost 3 bases and J 3 bases, leaving 14 bases between the germline ends. The CDR3 DNA sequence: TGTGCCAGCAGTTTGGGCAGGGCCTGGGACACCGGGGAGCTGTTTTTT. It encodes CASSLGRAWDTGELFF.

This chain links TRBV24-1 with TRBJ2-5, with 9 bases aligning to TRBD2. The CDR3 has 17 amino acids. Germline CDR1 reads KGHDR; CDR2 reads SFDVKD. Trimming removed 2 bases from V and 0 bases from J; junction bases left unmatched: 6. The CDR3 coding sequence is TGTGCCACCAGTGATTCGGGGGCTAGCGGGGACCAAGAGACCCAGTACTTC. Protein: CATSDSGASGDQETQYF.

This clonotype appeared a few times. The chain combines TRBV5-6 with TRBJ2-7; the match to TRBD1 covers 9 bases. Per germline, CDR1 SGHDT and CDR2 YYEEEE. The CDR3 runs 14 residues. J lost 3 bases, V lost 5 bases, and 6 bases had no gene match. The CDR3: CASRPGQGIYEQYF. The CDR3 nucleotides are TGTGCCAGCAGGCCGGGACAGGGAATCTACGAGCAGTACTTC.

This clonotype was recorded once. The genes are TRBV7-3 and TRBJ2-5, with 10 bases matching TRBD1. The CDR3 has 17 amino acids. V dropped 5 bases and J dropped 2; count of bases not matched to a gene: 11. In germline, CDR1 is SGHTA, CDR2 FQGTGA. CDR3 nucleotide sequence: TGTGCCAGCAGCCTTCGAGCGAGGGACAGGGGACAAGAGACCCAGTACTTC. As protein: CASSLRARDRGQETQYF. Based on the CDR3 plus reference TRBV7-3 and TRBJ2-5, the full variable domain is GAGVSQTPSNKVTEKGKYVELRCDPISGHTALYWYRQSLGQGPEFLIYFQGTGAADDSGLPNDRFFAVRPEGSVSTLKIQRTERGDSAVYLCASSLRARDRGQETQYFGPGTRLLVL.

The chain links TRBV6-5 to TRBJ1-6; no clear D gene. The ends were cut back, 5 bases at V and 10 bases at J, with 12 bases in the middle. The CDR3 has 13 amino acids. In germline, CDR1 is MNHEY, CDR2 SVGAGI. The DNA of the CDR3 is TGTGCCAGCAGTAATGTGAAGAGCTCACCCCTCCACTTT. Amino acids: CASSNVKSSPLHF.

This chain uses TRBV7-8 with TRBJ2-5, with 8 bases aligning to TRBD2. The length of the CDR3 is 14 residues. With 3 bases clipped from V and 2 bases from J, the junction kept 2 bases outside the gene matches. Germline CDR1 and CDR2: SGHVS and FQNEAQ. The CDR3 DNA reads as TGTGCCAGCAGCTTTATAGCGGGACAAGAGACCCAGTACTTC. Amino acids: CASSFIAGQETQYF.

The chain employs TRBV5-1 and TRBJ2-1, with TRBD1 matching 7 bases. The CDR3 is 15 residues long. Germline values: CDR1 SGHRS, CDR2 YFSETQ. The V gene end was trimmed by 3 bases and the J gene end by 5 bases; junction bases not matched to a gene: 8. CDR3 loop: CASSSTGYRNNEQFF. CDR3 DNA sequence: TGCGCCAGCAGCTCGACAGGGTATAGGAACAATGAGCAGTTCTTC.

The chain is built from TRBV20-1 and TRBJ2-7; 9 bases fit TRBD2. The CDR3 is 13 amino acids. Trimming at V came to 1 base and at J to 2 bases, leaving 0 bases not matched to a gene. Germline V gene lookup returns CDR1 DFQATT and CDR2 SNEGSKA (reference sequence). CDR3 amino acids: CSARASGTYEQYF. The CDR3 nucleotides read TGCAGTGCTAGAGCTAGCGGGACCTACGAGCAGTACTTC.

This rearrangement joins TRBV4-1 to TRBJ2-1; TRBD1 agrees at 8 bases. This CDR3 contains 14 residues. The ends lost 4 bases at V and 10 bases at J; junction bases unmatched: 9. Germline loops: CDR1 MGHRA, CDR2 YSYEKL. In DNA form, the CDR3 reads TGCGCCAGCAGCCTGTCAGTCGGGGACAGGGAGCAGTTCTTC. Encoded protein: CASSLSVGDREQFF.

This chain connects TRBV25-1 to TRBJ2-2, with D possibly being TRBD1 or TRBD2 (5 bases each). Germline V CDR1 and CDR2: MGHDK, SYGVNS. Between the trimmed V and J ends, which lost 4 bases and 4 bases, there was a span of 10 bases. The CDR3 contains 14 residues. DNA of the CDR3: TGTGCCAGCAGTGCCGGGGCGGGCACCGGGGAGCTGTTTTTT. As protein: CASSAGAGTGELFF.